This T cell receptor beta chain was sequenced during a study of technical replicates of blood from several donors. This CDR3 contains 13 residues. The V gene's germline CDR1 is MNHEY and CDR2 SVGAGI. V was pared by 0 bases and J by 7 bases, with 9 bases between. The table came from immunoSEQ multiplex PCR; TCRdb's copy has only in-frame clones and leaves some out. The sample lists about 44,000 clones, roughly 96% occurring once. The chain joins TRBV6-5 to TRBJ1-2; D gene uncertain. Sequencing was performed on T cells isolated from PBMCs. The source of this sequence is a human donor in good health. The DNA of the CDR3 is TGTGCCAGCAGTTACTCACGGTTTCGTGGCTACACCTTC. It yields the protein CASSYSRFRGYTF.